Sequencing of this TCR beta chain was carried out in a study of T cell changes during pregnancy in multiple sclerosis. The protocol was immunoSEQ multiplex PCR, while the TCRdb copy is restricted to in-frame clones and leaves out a portion. The sample yields 42,000 or so clones, roughly 93% seen once. CDR3 length: 15 amino acids. Trimming removed 4 bases from V and 5 bases from J; junction bases left unmatched: 6. Germline V CDR1 and CDR2: SGHDT, YYEEEE. This clone was counted a single time. The sample here was CD4+ T cells from peripheral blood mononuclear cells, taken after pregnancy. This chain joins TRBV5-6 and TRBJ1-4, with 9 positions matching TRBD1. The receptor comes from a female donor with multiple sclerosis, enrolled in a pregnancy study. The DNA for the CDR3 is TGTGCCAGCAGCAAGGGACAGGGTCAAAATGAAAAACTGTTTTTT. This codes for CASSKGQGQNEKLFF.